Detailed here is one T cell receptor beta chain. Original processing notes: Cell counts per sample came from amplifying reference gene primers. Assay: immunoSEQ multiplex PCR; the TCRdb copy retains only in-frame clones and omits some. V and J calls and clone size come straight from that table; D and trimming were deduced from the DNA. The sample consists of some 200,000 clones, about 85% of them appearing once. The participants were between roughly 18 and 100 years old and came from under 25 US areas. The CDR3 has 13 amino acids. Looked up from germline, CDR1 is SGHTA and CDR2 is FQGNSA. V was cut by 5 bases and J by 3 bases, with 10 bases left in between. This entry belongs to a study of blood T cell repertoires in COVID-19. Across the study: The United States, Italy and Spain provided the acute and convalescent COVID-19 samples.

The chain couples TRBV7-2 to TRBJ1-2; D gene uncertain. The material sequenced was PBMCs or T cells enriched from blood (not recorded which). The receptor's source is a woman aged 25 to 39 who had recovered from COVID-19. The CDR3 DNA sequence: TGTGCCAGCAGCATTGACACGTACTATGGCTACACCTTC. This sequence encodes CASSIDTYYGYTF.